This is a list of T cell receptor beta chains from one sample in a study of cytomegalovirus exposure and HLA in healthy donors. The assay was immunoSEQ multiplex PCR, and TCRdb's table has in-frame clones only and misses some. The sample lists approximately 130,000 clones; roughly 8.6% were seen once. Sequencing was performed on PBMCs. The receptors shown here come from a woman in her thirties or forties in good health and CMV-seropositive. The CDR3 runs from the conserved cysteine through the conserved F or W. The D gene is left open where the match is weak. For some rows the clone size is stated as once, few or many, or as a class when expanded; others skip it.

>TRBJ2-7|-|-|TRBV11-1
TGTGCCAGCAGGGTTGAAGGAAAGGGGGTCGAGCAGTACTTC
CASRVEGKGVEQYF
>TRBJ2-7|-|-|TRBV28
TGTGCCAGCAGTCCCGAGGAGGTAGAAGGGGAGCAGTACTTC
CASSPEEVEGEQYF
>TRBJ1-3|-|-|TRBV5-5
TGTGCCAGCAGCTTTACAGTTGCCTCTGGAAACACCATATATTTT
CASSFTVASGNTIYF
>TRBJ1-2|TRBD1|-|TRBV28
TGTGCCAGCAGAACAGGGGGATATGGCTACACCTTC
CASRTGGYGYTF
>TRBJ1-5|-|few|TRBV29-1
TGCAGCGTTGAATATAGCTCTCGGGGCAATCAGCCCCAGCATTTT
CSVEYSSRGNQPQHF
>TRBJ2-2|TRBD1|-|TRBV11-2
TGTGCCAGCAGCAAATCAGGGACAGGTACTGCCGGGGAGCTGTTTTTT
CASSKSGTGTAGELFF
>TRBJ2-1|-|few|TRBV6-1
TGTGCCAGCAGTGAAGCCGGGCAGGGCGGACAAAGGTTCTTC
CASSEAGQGGQRFF
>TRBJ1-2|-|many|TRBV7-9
TGTGCCAGCAGCTTAGGGACATCCTATGGCTACACCTTC
CASSLGTSYGYTF
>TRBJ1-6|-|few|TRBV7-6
TGTGCCAGCAGCCCCCGGCAGGGCGGCTCACCCCTCCACTTT
CASSPRQGGSPLHF
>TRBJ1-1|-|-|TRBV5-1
TGCGCCAGCAGCTTGGGGCCCGAAAACACTGAAGCTTTCTTT
CASSLGPENTEAFF
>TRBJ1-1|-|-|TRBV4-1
TGCGCCAGCAGCCTGGAGGGAACCCTTAAAGCTTTCTTT
CASSLEGTLKAFF
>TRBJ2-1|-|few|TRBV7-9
TGTGCCAGCAGCTTGAGAACTAGCTCCTACAATGAGCAGTTCTTC
CASSLRTSSYNEQFF
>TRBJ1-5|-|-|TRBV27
TGTGCCAGCAGTGGAGGCGGGCAGCCCCAGCATTTT
CASSGGGQPQHF
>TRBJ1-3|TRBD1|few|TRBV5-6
TGTGCCAGCAGCTCCCCCGGGACAGGGGCTTCCAGAAACACCATATATTTT
CASSSPGTGASRNTIYF
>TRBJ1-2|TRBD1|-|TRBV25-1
TGTGCCAGCAGTGGGACAGGGATCTCTTACTCTGGCTACACCTTC
CASSGTGISYSGYTF
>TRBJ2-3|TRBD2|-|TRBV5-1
TGCGCCAGCAGCGTGACTAGCGGGGGGCCGTCGGAAGATACGCAGTATTTT
CASSVTSGGPSEDTQYF
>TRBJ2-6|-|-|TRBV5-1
TGCGCCAGCAGCTTAGATCACAGGAGCTCTGGGGCCAACGTCCTGACTTTC
CASSLDHRSSGANVLTF
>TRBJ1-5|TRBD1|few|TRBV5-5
TGTGCCAGCAGCTTGGGGCAGGGGGGAATCCTTAGCAATCAGCCCCAGCATTTT
CASSLGQGGILSNQPQHF
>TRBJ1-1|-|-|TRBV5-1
TGCGCCAGCAGCTTGAGAGGGAGGAACACTGAAGCTTTCTTT
CASSLRGRNTEAFF
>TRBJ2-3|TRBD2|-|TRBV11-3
TGTGCCAGCAGCCCGGGGGCTAGCGGGGGGACAATCGATACGCAGTATTTT
CASSPGASGGTIDTQYF
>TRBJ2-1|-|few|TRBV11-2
TGTGCCAGCAGCTTAGAGGCAAGGGGGACCTACAATGAGCAGTTCTTC
CASSLEARGTYNEQFF
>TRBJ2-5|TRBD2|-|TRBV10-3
TGTGCCATCAGTGATCGGAGGGAGGGTAGGGAGACCCAGTACTTC
CAISDRREGRETQYF
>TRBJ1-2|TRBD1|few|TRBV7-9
TGTGCCAGCAGCTTAGCAGGGACAGGGGACTACACCTTC
CASSLAGTGDYTF
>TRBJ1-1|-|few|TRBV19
TGTGCCAGTAGTACAGGGGTCTATGGGGACACTGAAGCTTTCTTT
CASSTGVYGDTEAFF
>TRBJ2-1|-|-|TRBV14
TGTGCCAGCAGCCAAGGTGTGACAGTGTACTACAATGAGCAGTTCTTC
CASSQGVTVYYNEQFF
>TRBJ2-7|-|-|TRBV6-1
TGTGCCAGCAGTGAAGGGGGGGACGGAGCCTACGAGCAGTACTTC
CASSEGGDGAYEQYF
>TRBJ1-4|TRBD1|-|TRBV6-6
TGTGCCAGCAGCATGGGACAGCTAAATGAAAAACTGTTTTTT
CASSMGQLNEKLFF
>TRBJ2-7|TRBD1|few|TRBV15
TGTGCCACCAGCAGAGGGGGGGGACAGGGGGCAGGTGAGCAGTACTTC
CATSRGGGQGAGEQYF
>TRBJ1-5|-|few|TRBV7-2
TGTGCCAGCAGCCCGCGGGCGAGCAATCAGCCCCAGCATTTT
CASSPRASNQPQHF
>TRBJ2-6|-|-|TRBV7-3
TGTGCCAGCAGCTTAAATCCGGGGAGCTCTGGGGCCAACGTCCTGACTTTC
CASSLNPGSSGANVLTF
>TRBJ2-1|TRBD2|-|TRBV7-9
TGTGCCAGCAGCTCACCTAGCGGGGGCCCCCCCTACAATGAGCAGTTCTTC
CASSSPSGGPPYNEQFF
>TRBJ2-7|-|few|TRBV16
TGTGCCAGCAGCCGAGACGGGACACCGACCTACGAGCAGTACTTC
CASSRDGTPTYEQYF
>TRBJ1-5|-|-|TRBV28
TGTGCCAGCAGTTCACCACGACGGGGTAGCAATCAGCACCAGCATTTT
CASSSPRRGSNQHQHF
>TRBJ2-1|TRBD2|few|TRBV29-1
TGCAGCGTCCCCGGGACTAGCTTGCCCTACAATGAGCAGTTCTTC
CSVPGTSLPYNEQFF
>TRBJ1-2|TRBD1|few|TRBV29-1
TGCAGCGTGGGGGGCAGGGGGCTGGGCTACACCTTC
CSVGGRGLGYTF
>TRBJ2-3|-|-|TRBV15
TGTGCCACCAGCAGAGATTCGGGTGGTTGGGTAAAGTACACAGATACGCAGTATTTT
CATSRDSGGWVKYTDTQYF